This is a list of T cell receptor beta chains from one sample in a study of regulatory T cells in long-lasting Graves disease. TCRdb fed the multiplex PCR reads into MiXCR, producing one record per CDR3 protein. The sample holds under 500,000 distinct CDR3 sequences, about 16% seen once. A further study also used this sample, focusing on T cells in Graves' hyperthyroidism and ophthalmopathy.

The specimen comprised peripheral blood mononuclear cells (PBMCs), sampled at new diagnosis, from a patient treated with antithyroid drugs. The receptors were gathered from a woman younger than 45 with Graves disease. CDR3s include the opening cysteine and the closing phenylalanine or tryptophan. A D gene is named only where the DNA matches it firmly. Size is stated for part of the rows, as once, few or many counts, or as a class when the clone is expanded.

>.|TRBJ2-1|.|17|TRBV6-1
CASSPTGGPLSYNEQFF
TGTGCCAGCAGCCCAACGGGGGGCCCCCTCTCCTACAATGAGCAGTTCTTC
>TRBD2|TRBJ2-3|.|17|TRBV28
CASSRLGLAGPTHTQYF
TGTGCCAGCAGCCGCTTGGGGTTAGCGGGACCCACCCATACGCAGTATTTT
>.|TRBJ1-2|many|12|TRBV10-3
CAISESDYGYTF
TGTGCCATCAGTGAGTCGGACTATGGCTACACCTTC
>TRBD2|TRBJ2-2|many|14|TRBV11-3
CASRWGGDTGELFF
TGTGCCAGCAGATGGGGGGGAGACACCGGGGAGCTGTTTTTT
>TRBD2|TRBJ2-5|many|14|TRBV12-3/TRBV12-4
CASSPFTSGETQYF
TGTGCCAGCAGTCCCTTTACTAGCGGTGAGACCCAGTACTTC
>.|TRBJ2-4|many|14|TRBV7-3
CASSSGNGENIQYF
TGTGCCAGCAGCTCGGGGAACGGAGAAAACATTCAGTACTTC
>TRBD2|TRBJ2-7|few|15|TRBV10-2
CASRVALAGGFEQYF
TGCGCCAGCCGAGTGGCCCTAGCGGGAGGCTTCGAGCAGTACTTC
>TRBD2|TRBJ2-1|many|15|TRBV10-1
CASSIGTSGKDEQFF
TGCGCCAGCAGCATCGGGACTAGCGGGAAGGATGAGCAGTTCTTC
>.|TRBJ2-5|many|14|TRBV24-1
CATSDAQADETQYF
TGTGCCACCAGTGATGCGCAGGCCGACGAGACCCAGTACTTC
>.|TRBJ2-1|many|15|TRBV6-1
CASRLRDRSYNEQFF
TGTGCCAGCAGATTGCGAGATCGCTCCTACAATGAGCAGTTCTTC
>.|TRBJ1-5|many|17|TRBV6-2/TRBV6-3
CASSSERRFKGNQPQHF
TGTGCCAGCAGTTCGGAGCGACGGTTTAAAGGCAATCAGCCCCAGCATTTT
>.|TRBJ1-1|many|12|TRBV6-1
CASSERRVLAFF
TGTGCCAGCAGTGAGAGAAGGGTATTGGCTTTCTTT
>TRBD1|TRBJ2-4|many|16|TRBV20-1
CSARAAGQGAVDIQYF
TGCAGTGCTAGGGCCGCGGGACAGGGGGCCGTAGACATTCAGTACTTC
>TRBD1|TRBJ1-2|many|15|TRBV6-1
CASSRQGASNYGYTF
TGTGCCAGCAGCCGACAGGGCGCAAGTAACTATGGCTACACCTTC
>.|TRBJ2-1|.|15|TRBV5-1
CASSPGAGEYNEQFF
TGCGCCAGCAGTCCGGGAGCAGGGGAATACAATGAGCAGTTCTTC
>.|TRBJ2-5|many|17|TRBV5-4
CASSPGLGGGVPETQYF
TGTGCCAGCAGCCCGGGCTTAGGCGGAGGAGTACCAGAGACCCAGTACTTC
>.|TRBJ2-7|many|16|TRBV5-1
CASSLEVTGAFHEQYF
TGCGCCAGCAGCTTGGAAGTTACGGGAGCATTCCACGAGCAGTACTTC
>TRBD1|TRBJ1-2|.|13|TRBV7-2
CVSSLEGARGYTF
TGTGTCAGCAGCTTAGAGGGGGCCCGCGGCTACACCTTC
>.|TRBJ1-2|many|15|TRBV11-2
CASSLGAGLNYGYTF
TGTGCCAGCAGCTTAGGGGCAGGGCTTAACTATGGCTACACCTTC
>.|TRBJ2-1|.|15|TRBV9
CASSAERASYNEQFF
TGTGCCAGCAGCGCTGAGCGGGCCTCCTACAATGAGCAGTTCTTC
>TRBD1|TRBJ1-2|many|15|TRBV5-5
CASSRDRVLARYYTF
TGTGCCAGCAGCAGGGACAGGGTCTTGGCTCGTTACTACACCTTC
>.|TRBJ1-6|few|16|TRBV7-9
CASSGAESSYNSPLHF
TGTGCCAGCAGCGGAGCAGAGAGCTCCTATAATTCACCCCTCCACTTT
>.|TRBJ2-1|few|15|TRBV28
CASSLFGSRGNEQFF
TGTGCCAGCAGTTTATTCGGGAGCAGGGGCAATGAGCAGTTCTTC
>TRBD2|TRBJ2-7|many|16|TRBV30
CAWTSGLAGGGYEQYF
TGTGCCTGGACCTCCGGACTAGCGGGAGGAGGGTACGAGCAGTACTTC
>TRBD1|TRBJ2-2|.|13|TRBV29-1
CSVDRANTGELFF
TGCAGCGTGGACAGGGCGAACACCGGGGAGCTGTTTTTT
>TRBD2|TRBJ2-6|few|19|TRBV7-9
CASSRPPLAGVSGANVLTF
TGTGCCAGCAGCCGACCCCCCCTAGCGGGAGTATCTGGGGCCAACGTCCTGACTTTC
>.|TRBJ1-4|few|14|TRBV20-1
CSAREDGPDEKLFF
TGCAGTGCTAGAGAGGACGGTCCTGATGAAAAACTGTTTTTT
>TRBD1|TRBJ2-5|many|15|TRBV29-1
CSVEWGDREQETQYF
TGCAGCGTTGAATGGGGGGACAGGGAGCAAGAGACCCAGTACTTC
>TRBD1|TRBJ2-1|many|18|TRBV27
CASSPKGGGTGFYNEQFF
TGTGCCAGCAGTCCCAAGGGGGGGGGGACAGGGTTCTACAATGAGCAGTTCTTC
>TRBD1|TRBJ1-2|many|13|TRBV11-2
CASVQGAKDGYTF
TGTGCCAGCGTACAGGGGGCGAAGGATGGCTACACCTTC
>.|TRBJ2-4|.|15|TRBV19
CASSNDPLRGNIQYF
TGTGCCAGTAGTAACGACCCCTTACGGGGAAACATTCAGTACTTC
>TRBD2|TRBJ2-1|many|15|TRBV20-1
CSARTLAGIYNEQFF
TGCAGTGCTAGGACACTAGCGGGAATCTACAATGAGCAGTTCTTC